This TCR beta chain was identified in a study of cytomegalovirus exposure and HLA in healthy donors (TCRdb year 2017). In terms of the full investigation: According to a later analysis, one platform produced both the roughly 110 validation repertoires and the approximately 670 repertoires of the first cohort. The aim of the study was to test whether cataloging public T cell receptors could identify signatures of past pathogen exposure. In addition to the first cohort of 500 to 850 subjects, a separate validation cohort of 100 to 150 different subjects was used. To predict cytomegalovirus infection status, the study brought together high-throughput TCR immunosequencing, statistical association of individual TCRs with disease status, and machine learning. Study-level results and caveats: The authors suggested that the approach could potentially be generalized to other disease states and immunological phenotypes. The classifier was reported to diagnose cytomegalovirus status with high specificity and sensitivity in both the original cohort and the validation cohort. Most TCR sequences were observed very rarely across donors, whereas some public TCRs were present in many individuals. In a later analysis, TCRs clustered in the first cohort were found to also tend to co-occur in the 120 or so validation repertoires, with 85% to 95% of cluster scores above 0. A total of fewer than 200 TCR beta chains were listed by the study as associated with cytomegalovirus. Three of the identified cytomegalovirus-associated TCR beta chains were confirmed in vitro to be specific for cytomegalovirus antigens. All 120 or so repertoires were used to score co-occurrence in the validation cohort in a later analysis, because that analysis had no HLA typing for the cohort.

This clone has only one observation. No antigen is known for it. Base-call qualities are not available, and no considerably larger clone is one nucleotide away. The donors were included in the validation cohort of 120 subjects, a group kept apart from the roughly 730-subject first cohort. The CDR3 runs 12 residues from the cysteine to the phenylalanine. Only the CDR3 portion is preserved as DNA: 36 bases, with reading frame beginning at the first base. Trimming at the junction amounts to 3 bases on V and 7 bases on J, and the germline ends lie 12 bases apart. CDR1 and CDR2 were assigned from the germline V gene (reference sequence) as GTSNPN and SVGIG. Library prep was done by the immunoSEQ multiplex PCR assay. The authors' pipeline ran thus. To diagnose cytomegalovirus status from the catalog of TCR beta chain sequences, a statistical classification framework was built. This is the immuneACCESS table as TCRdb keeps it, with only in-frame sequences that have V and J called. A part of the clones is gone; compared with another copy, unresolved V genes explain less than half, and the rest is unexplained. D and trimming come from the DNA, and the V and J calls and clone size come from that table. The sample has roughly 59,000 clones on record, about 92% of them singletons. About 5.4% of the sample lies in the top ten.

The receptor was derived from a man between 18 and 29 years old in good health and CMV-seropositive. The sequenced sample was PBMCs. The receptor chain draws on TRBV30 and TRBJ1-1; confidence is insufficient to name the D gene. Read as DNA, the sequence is TGTGCCTGGAGCGGACGGACTAGTGAAGCTTTCTTT. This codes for CAWSGRTSEAFF.